These T cell receptor beta chains were read from a single sample in a study of beta chain features in type 1 diabetes. Profiled with immunoSEQ multiplex PCR; TCRdb holds only in-frame clones, not every one. This sample has more than 550,000 clones, with about an eighth found just once. Sequenced: naive CD4+ T cells from blood. All receptors come from a man aged 18 to 29 with type 1 diabetes. Both conserved end residues are part of each CDR3. The D gene is left open where the match is weak. Rows give clone size only sometimes, using once, few, many, or a class for an expanded clone.

clone size | D gene | J gene | V gene | CDR3 DNA | CDR3 protein
NA | NA | TRBJ1-5 | TRBV18 | TGTGCCAGCTCACCCGGCAGGGAATTTAGTCAGCCCCAGCATTTT | CASSPGREFSQPQHF
NA | NA | TRBJ2-1 | TRBV29-1 | TGCAGCGTTTTGTCGAGCCCTTACAATGAGCAGTTCTTC | CSVLSSPYNEQFF
few | NA | TRBJ2-5 | TRBV6-1 | TGTGCCAGCAGTGAGAGGGTCCAAGAGACCCAGTACTTC | CASSERVQETQYF
NA | NA | TRBJ1-5 | TRBV28 | TGTGCCAGCAGTTTTAGTTCCGGGGGCATGGGCAATCAGCCCCAGCATTTT | CASSFSSGGMGNQPQHF
once | NA | TRBJ1-6 | TRBV28 | TGTGCCAGCAGACTCCCTGGGTGGAGGGATGGCTCACCCCTCCACTTT | CASRLPGWRDGSPLHF
NA | NA | TRBJ1-3 | TRBV6-5 | TGTGCCAGCAGTTCCCTTAGCTCTGGAAACACCATATATTTT | CASSSLSSGNTIYF
NA | NA | TRBJ2-5 | TRBV2 | TGTGCCAGCGGAAGATCTTCCGCGGGAGAGACCCAGTACTTC | CASGRSSAGETQYF
few | NA | TRBJ2-2 | TRBV5-4 | TGTGCCAGCAGCTCCAGTGTCACTGACACCGGGGAGCTGTTTTTT | CASSSSVTDTGELFF
NA | TRBD2 | TRBJ2-1 | TRBV29-1 | TGCAGCGCCAGGACTAGACGGGGGAATGAGCAGTTCTTC | CSARTRRGNEQFF
NA | NA | TRBJ2-7 | TRBV30 | TGTGCCTGGAGCGACAGGTCCCAGGGAGCGGGGTTATCCTACGAGCAGTACTTC | CAWSDRSQGAGLSYEQYF
few | NA | TRBJ1-5 | TRBV30 | TGTGCCTGGAGTGTGGCCGGGACCCTGGGTAGTCAGCCCCAGCATTTT | CAWSVAGTLGSQPQHF
few | NA | TRBJ2-7 | TRBV4-3 | TGCGCCAGCAGCCAAGATGCCCACTACGAGCAGTACTTC | CASSQDAHYEQYF
NA | TRBD2 | TRBJ2-3 | TRBV29-1 | TGCAGCGTTGAGCGGGGGACCTCAGATACGCAGTATTTT | CSVERGTSDTQYF
few | NA | TRBJ2-3 | TRBV30 | TGTGCCTGGAGGGAATCGGCGGATACGCAGTATTTT | CAWRESADTQYF
few | NA | TRBJ2-2 | TRBV29-1 | TGCAGCGTTGGGACACAGAACACCGGGGAGCTGTTTTTT | CSVGTQNTGELFF
NA | NA | TRBJ2-5 | TRBV4-1 | TGCGCCAGCAGCCAAGATCGGGTCCAGTACTTC | CASSQDRVQYF
NA | TRBD2 | TRBJ2-1 | TRBV7-2 | TGTGCCAGCACCTATGCGGCCGGGACTAGAAACAATGAGCAGTTCTTC | CASTYAAGTRNNEQFF
few | NA | TRBJ2-1 | TRBV10-3 | TGTGCCATCAGTTCGGTCAGGGACGCTGACAATGAGCAGTTCTTC | CAISSVRDADNEQFF
NA | NA | TRBJ1-2 | TRBV6-1 | TGTGCGAGCCATAGTTTATACAGCGTTGGCTACACCTTC | CASHSLYSVGYTF
NA | NA | TRBJ1-5 | TRBV29-1 | TGCAGCGTTTCAGTTACCGGGCCACCATACAATCAGCCCCAGCATTTT | CSVSVTGPPYNQPQHF
few | TRBD1 | TRBJ1-2 | TRBV30 | TGTGCCTGGAGTGTGTTGGGGACAGGGGAACCTAACACCTTC | CAWSVLGTGEPNTF
few | NA | TRBJ2-5 | TRBV6-1 | TGTGCCAGCAGTGAACCATTAGGGACTCCTCAAGAGACCCAGTACTTC | CASSEPLGTPQETQYF
NA | NA | TRBJ2-3 | TRBV5-1 | TGCGCCAGCAGCTTGACGGTTCAGGGATCAGATACGCAGTATTTT | CASSLTVQGSDTQYF
NA | TRBD2 | TRBJ2-3 | TRBV5-4 | TGTGCCAGCAGCTTGCCTAGCGGGAGGACAGATACGCAGTATTTT | CASSLPSGRTDTQYF
NA | TRBD2 | TRBJ2-1 | TRBV4-2 | TGTGCCAGCAGCCAAGCGTTGGGACTAGCGGGAGGAACCAACCTGGGCGATGAGCAGTTCTTC | CASSQALGLAGGTNLGDEQFF
few | TRBD2 | TRBJ2-5 | TRBV7-3 | TGTGCCAGCAGCCGCCCCGGACTAGCGGGGGAGGAGACCCAGTACTTC | CASSRPGLAGEETQYF
few | TRBD1 | TRBJ1-5 | TRBV11-2 | TGTGCCAGCAGCCTGGGACAGGGAATCAGGCCCCAGCATTTT | CASSLGQGIRPQHF
few | NA | TRBJ1-1 | TRBV30 | TGTGCCTGGAGTTCGGACACGAACACTGAAGCTTTCTTT | CAWSSDTNTEAFF
few | NA | TRBJ2-7 | TRBV7-9 | TGTGCCAGCAGCTCCGGACGGGAGTACGAGCAGTACTTC | CASSSGREYEQYF
few | NA | TRBJ2-1 | TRBV2 | TGTGCCAGCAGAGCGAGGCAGGGACTCGACGAGCAGTTCTTC | CASRARQGLDEQFF
NA | NA | TRBJ2-3 | TRBV7-9 | TGTGCCAGCAGCCCAAACGGGGGCACAGATACGCAGTATTTT | CASSPNGGTDTQYF
NA | TRBD2 | TRBJ2-1 | TRBV6-5 | TGTGCCATCCGTACGGGAGCGGGGGCCCAGTTCTTC | CAIRTGAGAQFF
few | TRBD1 | TRBJ1-6 | TRBV10-3 | TGTGCCATCAGTGAGTCGTTTGAGGGGGCAGTCTATAATTCACCCCTCCACTTT | CAISESFEGAVYNSPLHF
NA | TRBD2 | TRBJ2-7 | TRBV7-9 | TGTGCCAGCAGCTTGGCTAGCGGGAGCTTTTACGAGCAGTACTTC | CASSLASGSFYEQYF
NA | TRBD2 | TRBJ2-7 | TRBV11-1 | TGTGCCAGCAGCGATCCTTCGCGGGGGAGCGAGCAGTACTTC | CASSDPSRGSEQYF
NA | NA | TRBJ1-1 | TRBV18 | TGTGCCAGCTCCCAGGGATACACTGAAGCTTTCTTT | CASSQGYTEAFF
NA | TRBD1 | TRBJ1-1 | TRBV28 | TGTGCCAGCAGTCTGGGACAGGCGTACACTGAAGCTTTCTTT | CASSLGQAYTEAFF
few | NA | TRBJ1-2 | TRBV29-1 | TGCAGCGGGCGCGATACAGGGTATGGCTACACCTTC | CSGRDTGYGYTF
NA | NA | TRBJ2-6 | TRBV5-6 | TGTGCCAGCAGCGGTCAAGTGGCCAACGTCCTGACTTTC | CASSGQVANVLTF
few | NA | TRBJ2-5 | TRBV5-4 | TGTGCCAGCAGCTTCCGGGGCCAAGAGACCCAGTACTTC | CASSFRGQETQYF
NA | TRBD1 | TRBJ2-1 | TRBV7-2 | TGTGCCAGCAGCTTGACAGGGAGAATCAATGAGCAGTTCTTC | CASSLTGRINEQFF
NA | NA | TRBJ1-1 | TRBV29-1 | TGCAGCGCGACCAGGATGAACACTGAAGCTTTCTTT | CSATRMNTEAFF
few | TRBD2 | TRBJ2-1 | TRBV6-1 | TGTGCCAGCAGTTCCTGGGCTGGCGGGGGGAATGAGCAGTTCTTC | CASSSWAGGGNEQFF
NA | TRBD2 | TRBJ2-5 | TRBV6-6 | TGTGCCAGCAGTGAGACTAGCTATCGAGAGACCCAGTACTTC | CASSETSYRETQYF
NA | TRBD2 | TRBJ2-1 | TRBV6-5 | TGTGCCAGCAGTTACTCGGCGGGAGGGCGAAATGAGCAGTTCTTC | CASSYSAGGRNEQFF
NA | NA | TRBJ1-5 | TRBV5-6 | TGTGCCAGCAGCGGCCCAGGGGTTCAGCCCCAGCATTTT | CASSGPGVQPQHF
few | NA | TRBJ1-2 | TRBV4-2 | TGTGCCAGCAGCCAAGATCCCGGGTCCTACTATGGCTACACCTTC | CASSQDPGSYYGYTF
NA | TRBD1 | TRBJ2-4 | TRBV6-1 | TGTGCCAGCAGTGAAGCGTCGACAGGGGTTGGAAACATTCAGTACTTC | CASSEASTGVGNIQYF
few | TRBD1 | TRBJ1-1 | TRBV9 | TGTGCCAGCAGCGTACTGGACAGGGGTGGGACTGAAGCTTTCTTT | CASSVLDRGGTEAFF
NA | TRBD2 | TRBJ2-3 | TRBV29-1 | TGCAGCGTTACTGAAATAGCGGGGGGTCCAGATACGCAGTATTTT | CSVTEIAGGPDTQYF